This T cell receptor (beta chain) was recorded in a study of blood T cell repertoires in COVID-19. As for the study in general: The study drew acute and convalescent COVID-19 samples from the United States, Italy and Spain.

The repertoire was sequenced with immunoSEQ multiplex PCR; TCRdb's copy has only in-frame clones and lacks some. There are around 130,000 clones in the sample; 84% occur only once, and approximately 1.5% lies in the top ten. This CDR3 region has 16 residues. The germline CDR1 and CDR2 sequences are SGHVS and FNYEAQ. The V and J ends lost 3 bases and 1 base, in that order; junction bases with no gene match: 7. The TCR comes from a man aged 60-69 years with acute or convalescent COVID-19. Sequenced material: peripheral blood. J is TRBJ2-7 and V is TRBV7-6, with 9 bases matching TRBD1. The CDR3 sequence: CASSLAGTGTSYEQYF. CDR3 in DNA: TGTGCCAGCAGCTTGGCAGGGACAGGGACATCCTACGAGCAGTACTTC.